The entry that follows covers one TCR beta chain sequence. Trimming at V came to 2 bases and at J to 6 bases, leaving 10 bases not matched to a gene. The germline gives CDR1 SGHTA, CDR2 FQGNSA. The CDR3 has 18 residues. The data stem from a study of OX40 agonist ivuxolimab in advanced cancers. The protocol was immunoSEQ multiplex PCR, while the TCRdb copy is restricted to in-frame clones and leaves out a portion. The repertoire has 80,000 to 130,000 clones, less than 95% of them found once; the top ten carry approximately 0.3%. The chain recombines TRBV7-2 with TRBJ2-7, with 16 bases aligning to TRBD2. The clonotype comes from an adult with an advanced solid tumor such as melanoma, head and neck, liver or kidney cancer. This specimen was CD4+ or CD8+ T cells sorted from blood, taken in a trial of the OX40 agonist ivuxolimab. CDR3 in amino acids: CASSLLGGLAGGPGEQYF. The CDR3 DNA is TGTGCCAGCAGCTTATTAGGGGGACTAGCGGGAGGGCCAGGCGAGCAGTACTTC.